This T cell receptor beta chain was sequenced during a study of cytomegalovirus exposure and HLA in healthy donors (dated by TCRdb to about 2017). Broadly, across the study: According to an earlier analysis of a few hundred of the donors, 200 million or so T cells yielded roughly 110 million unique TCR beta sequences and around 300 Gb of sequence data. Around 330 gigabases of sequencing data and 70 million to 95 million unique TCR sequences made up an early release that covered about 640 HLA-typed donors. The genetic ancestry cluster associated with self-reported Caucasian donors included 80% to 90% of the approximately 430 genotyped donors. The study was designed to test whether signatures of past pathogen exposure could be identified by cataloging public T cell receptors. The T cell repertoires of some 670 subjects were profiled by immunosequencing and related to cytomegalovirus serostatus. Along with the roughly 700-subject first cohort, a separate validation cohort of around 120 different subjects was used. The study combined high-throughput TCR immunosequencing, statistical association of individual TCRs with disease status, and machine learning to predict cytomegalovirus infection status. A later analysis re-examined previously published TCR beta repertoires from roughly 650 donors and added high-resolution HLA genotyping to investigate patterns of TCR occurrence. Rather than drawing on any new phenotypic data, the later analysis identified candidate immune exposures from TCR beta sequences and the way those sequences occurred across donors. An earlier analysis of approximately 640 of the donors applied high-throughput TCR beta sequencing to assess whether each TCR beta V gene segment acted as functional or pseudogenic. Donor age, sex, ethnicity and CMV serostatus were compiled alongside the repertoire data. In a later genetic analysis, genome-wide SNP genotypes for about 55% of the roughly 700 donors were used, and that subset was treated as a discovery cohort. Every discovery cohort repertoire had been produced on one sequencing platform. Class I and class II HLA loci were covered by the typing at four-digit resolution. Typing coverage differed by locus: A, B, C, DRB1 and DQB1 were typed in roughly 629-630 donors, DQA1 in 522, DPA1 in over 600, and DPB1 in just under 490. Roughly five DR-DQ haplotypes were handled as single units for association and clustering because linkage in the cohort was strong. Among 300 to 500 genotyped donors of the cohort, an average of around 250,000 unique TCR beta nucleotide sequences was sequenced per donor, of which roughly 18% were non-productive. Overall results and qualifications from the work: Roughly uniform sequencing depth across donors was assumed in presence/absence analyses, although this assumption may not hold. In this cohort, only TCR beta chains were sequenced, and detectable features were limited by the absence of alpha or paired-chain data. Most TCR sequences were seen in very few donors, while some public TCRs were found in many individuals. In a later analysis, several top co-occurrence clusters were reported to appear linked to parvovirus B19, influenza, CMV and Epstein-Barr virus. A later analysis associated 17,000 or so TCR beta sequences with specific HLA alleles at a false discovery rate of 0.05. The only immune exposure information available for the cohort was CMV serostatus. In vitro tests confirmed that a few of the cytomegalovirus-associated TCR beta chains recognize cytomegalovirus antigens. An association between a missense DCLRE1C variant and V-gene and J-gene trimming of TCR beta chains was found in a later genetic analysis and replicated in an independent cohort. A cluster of highly shared sequence variants was judged likely to represent a technical artifact of the sequencing pipeline. In an earlier analysis of several hundred of the donors, most TCR beta V segments were observed in productive rearrangements about 90% or about 30% of the time, broadly matching IMGT annotations. Compared with the approximately 700-donor mean, donors in an Asian-associated ancestry cluster had fewer N-insertions in productive TCRs, according to a later genetic analysis. A further reported finding was that TCR beta sequences accurately predicted the HLA-A and HLA-B alleles for most subjects in the first cohort. According to a later analysis, most CMV-associated TCR beta chains appeared to be HLA-restricted, and the HLA associations seemed to be driven largely by CMV exposure. The classifier was reported to diagnose cytomegalovirus status with high specificity and sensitivity in both the original and validation cohorts. The study gave a list of some 150 TCR beta chains associated with cytomegalovirus. Because HLA typing was unavailable for some donors at each locus, only the typed subset was used in association tests. In a later analysis, HLA-associated TCR beta chains showed more clonal expansion and lower generation probabilities than non-associated chains that were equally common. About 17 rarely observed V segments, including chromosome 9 orphons, were excluded from the earlier analysis of a few hundred of the donors because counts were too low. Linkage disequilibrium might explain the correlated functional status among segregating V segments, but an unknown experimental factor could not be excluded. When HLA alleles, especially DR and DQ, strongly co-occurred, attributing TCR associations to individual alleles was difficult. In a later analysis, the rate of TCR association differed among HLA loci, with DRB1 alleles having the most associated TCRs and HLA-C alleles having the fewest. According to the authors, the approach could potentially be generalized to other disease states and immunological phenotypes. The 87-base-pair reads could not distinguish some IMGT-functional V segments, including TRBV6-2 and TRBV6-3, so those segments were excluded.

Regarding this clone: The specificity of this receptor is unknown. Base qualities were left out, and no much larger clone turns up one base away.

The cohort consisted of 666 healthy bone marrow donors. All cohort members were sampled while nominally healthy, although unrecorded immune exposures were likely present. The donor tested CMV seronegative and was one of the 352 seronegative cohort members. Each donor provided a peripheral blood sample, and peripheral blood mononuclear cells were used for TCR beta sequencing. Genomic DNA was extracted from the blood cell samples with the Qiagen DNeasy Blood Extraction Kit. Receptor amplification or capture employed the immunoSEQ multiplex PCR assay. For the multiplex PCR, a mixture combining 60 forward primers for TCR Vbeta segments and 13 reverse primers for TCR Jbeta segments was used. A multiplex PCR assay on genomic DNA amplified the CDR3 region of rearranged TCR beta genes. The amplified TCR beta libraries were sequenced on the Illumina HiSeq System as 87-base-pair reads. In the authors' own workflow: In a later analysis, tens of millions of unique TCR beta chains were counted across the 650 to 750 repertoires, and approximately 9.9 million of these chains were shared by at least two donors. Raw reads were error-corrected and collapsed into unique sequences by a nearest-neighbor algorithm in which closely related sequences were merged to remove PCR and sequencing errors. CDR3 sequences were aligned to IMGT reference sequences to assign V, D and J gene segments. For a sequence to be retained, a match of at least six nucleotides was required to both a V gene segment and a J gene segment. Rearrangements were classified as productive when the CDR3 lacked stop codons and remained in frame with V and J, and all other rearrangements were classified as non-productive. Following IMGT convention, CDR3 was defined as the stretch from the second conserved V-encoded cysteine up to the conserved J-encoded phenylalanine. In an earlier analysis of 587 of the donors, sequences lacking an unambiguous match to a single V gene segment were excluded. An earlier analysis of some 610 of the donors called V segments functional above 56.7% productive rearrangements and segregating when the between-donor standard deviation exceeded 5%. A statistical classification framework was developed to diagnose cytomegalovirus status using the catalog of TCR beta chain sequences. In a later analysis, TCR nucleotide sequences were compared against IMGT/GENE-DB human TR gene sequences so that V and J genes could be assigned. A later analysis assigned CDR3 sequences and most-parsimonious VDJ recombination scenarios with the TCRdist pipeline. In a later analysis, each TCR beta chain was defined by its CDR3 amino acid sequence together with its V-gene family, and reads without a unique V-gene family were excluded. As a way to deal with suspected cross-contamination and a sequencing artifact, a later analysis dropped 450 to 600 nucleotide sequences that were highly shared and had low generation probability. A later analysis calculated a clonal expansion index for each public chain from normalized within-repertoire ranks of inferred template counts. Generation probabilities in a later analysis came from a VDJ recombination model fitted to out-of-frame rearrangements, and those results were checked against IGoR. Hypergeometric tests were used in a later analysis to score TCR-TCR, TCR-HLA and TCR-CMV co-occurrence, with a repertoire-size bias correction applied to the TCR pairs. A later analysis estimated false discovery rates by permuting HLA or CMV assignments 20 times. A later analysis grouped co-occurring TCRs with DBSCAN, adding TCRdist sequence similarity when clustering within HLA-allele-positive subsets. Repertoires with fewer than 30,000 or more than 120,000 public chains were left out of co-occurrence clustering, as were a few repertoires with anomalous nucleotide sharing. The table was pulled from immuneACCESS by TCRdb, which kept in-frame rearrangements only. Such tables lose some clones; where checked, under half of the loss comes from unresolved V genes, and the rest has no known cause. That table is the source of V, J and clone size, and D and trimming were worked out from the DNA. In this sample the table shows under 200,000 clones, under 80% of which occur a single time. 1.1% to 1.5% of the sample is held by the ten biggest clonotypes.

Measured from the cysteine to the phenylalanine, the CDR3 is 15 residues long. This entry keeps only the CDR3 DNA: 45 bases, framed from base 1. CDR1 and CDR2 are read off the germline V gene as SGHDT and YYEEEE. V and J are trimmed by 2 bases and 6 bases, and the gene matches miss 7 bases of the junction. The clonotype originates from a woman aged 25 to 39 in good health and CMV-seronegative. Sequencing input: PBMCs. The rearrangement combines TRBV5-6 with TRBJ2-7; 11 junctional bases match TRBD1. The CDR3 region: CASSLTPGTGGEQYF. The DNA sequence is as follows: TGTGCCAGCAGCTTAACTCCCGGGACAGGGGGCGAGCAGTACTTC.